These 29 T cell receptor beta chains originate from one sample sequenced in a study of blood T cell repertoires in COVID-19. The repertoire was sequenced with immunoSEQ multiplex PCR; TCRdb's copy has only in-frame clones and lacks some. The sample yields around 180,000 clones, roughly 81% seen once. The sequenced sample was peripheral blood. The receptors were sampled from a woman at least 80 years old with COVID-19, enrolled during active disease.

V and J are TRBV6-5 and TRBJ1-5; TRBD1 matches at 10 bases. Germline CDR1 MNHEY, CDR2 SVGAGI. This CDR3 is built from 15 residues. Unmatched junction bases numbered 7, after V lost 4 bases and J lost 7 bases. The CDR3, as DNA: TGTGCCAGCAGTTCAACCGGGACAGGGGTACAGCCCCAGCATTTT. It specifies CASSSTGTGVQPQHF.

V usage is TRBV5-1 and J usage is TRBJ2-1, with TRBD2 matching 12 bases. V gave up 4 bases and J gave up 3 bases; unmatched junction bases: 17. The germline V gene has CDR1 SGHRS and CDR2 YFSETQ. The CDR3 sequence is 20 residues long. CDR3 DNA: TGCGCCAGCAGCCTAGTTGGATGGCTAGCGGGAGGGCCTATCTACAATGAGCAGTTCTTC. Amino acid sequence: CASSLVGWLAGGPIYNEQFF.

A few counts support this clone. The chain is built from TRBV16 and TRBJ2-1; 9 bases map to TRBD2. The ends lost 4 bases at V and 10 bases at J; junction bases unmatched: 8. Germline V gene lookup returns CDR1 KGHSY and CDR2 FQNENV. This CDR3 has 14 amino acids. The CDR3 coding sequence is TGTGCCAGCAGCCCTGCGGGAGGGCTAGGGGAGCAGTTCTTC. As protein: CASSPAGGLGEQFF.

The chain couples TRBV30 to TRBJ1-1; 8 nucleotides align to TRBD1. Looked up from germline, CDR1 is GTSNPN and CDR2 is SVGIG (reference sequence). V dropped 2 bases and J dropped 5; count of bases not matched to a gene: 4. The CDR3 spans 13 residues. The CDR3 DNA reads TGTGCCTGGAGTCTGGACAGGGTTACTGAAGCTTTCTTT. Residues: CAWSLDRVTEAFF.

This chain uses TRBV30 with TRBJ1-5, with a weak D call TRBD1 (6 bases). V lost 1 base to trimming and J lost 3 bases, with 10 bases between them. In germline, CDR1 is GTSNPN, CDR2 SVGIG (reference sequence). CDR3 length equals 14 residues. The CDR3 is CAWSAGQYNQPQHF. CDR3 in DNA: TGTGCCTGGAGTGCCGGACAGTACAATCAGCCCCAGCATTTT.

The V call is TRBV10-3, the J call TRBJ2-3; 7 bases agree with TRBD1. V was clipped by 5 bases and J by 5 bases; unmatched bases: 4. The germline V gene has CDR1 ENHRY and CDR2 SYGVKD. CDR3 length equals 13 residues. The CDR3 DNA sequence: TGTGCCATCAGTACAGGGGATGGAGATACGCAGTATTTT. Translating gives CAISTGDGDTQYF.

The CDR3 loop is CASSGLAGGVGEQYF. In DNA form, the CDR3 reads TGTGCCAGCAGTGGACTAGCGGGGGGGGTTGGCGAGCAGTACTTC. The V gene is TRBV11-2, the J gene TRBJ2-7; 15 bases fit TRBD2. Germline V CDR1 and CDR2: SGHAT, FQNNGV. V trimming: 6 bases; J trimming: 6 bases; junction bases outside the gene matches: 6. The CDR3 runs 15 residues.

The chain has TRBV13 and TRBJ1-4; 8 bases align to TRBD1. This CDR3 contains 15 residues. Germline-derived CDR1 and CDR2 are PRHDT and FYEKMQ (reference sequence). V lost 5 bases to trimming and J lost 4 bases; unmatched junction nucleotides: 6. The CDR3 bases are TGTGCCAGCAGCCTTGGACAGGGACGTAATGAAAAACTGTTTTTT. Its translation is CASSLGQGRNEKLFF.

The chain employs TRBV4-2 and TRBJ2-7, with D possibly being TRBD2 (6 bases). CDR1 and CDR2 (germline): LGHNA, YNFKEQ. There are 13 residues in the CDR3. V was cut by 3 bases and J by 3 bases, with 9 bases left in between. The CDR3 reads CASSQTRDYEQYF. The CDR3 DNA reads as TGTGCCAGCAGCCAGACTAGAGACTACGAGCAGTACTTC.

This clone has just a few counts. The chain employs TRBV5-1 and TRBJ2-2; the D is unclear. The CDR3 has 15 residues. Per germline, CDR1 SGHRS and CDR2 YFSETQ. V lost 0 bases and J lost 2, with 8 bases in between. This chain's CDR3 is CASSLAYSNTGELFF. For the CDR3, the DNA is TGCGCCAGCAGCTTGGCCTACAGTAACACCGGGGAGCTGTTTTTT.

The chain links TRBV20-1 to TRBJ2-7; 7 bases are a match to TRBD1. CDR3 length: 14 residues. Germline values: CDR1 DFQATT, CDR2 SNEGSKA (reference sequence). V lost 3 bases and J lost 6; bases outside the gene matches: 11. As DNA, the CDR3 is TGCAGTGCTAGTACAGGGGTAGGTCGCCGCGAGCAGTACTTC. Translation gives CSASTGVGRREQYF.

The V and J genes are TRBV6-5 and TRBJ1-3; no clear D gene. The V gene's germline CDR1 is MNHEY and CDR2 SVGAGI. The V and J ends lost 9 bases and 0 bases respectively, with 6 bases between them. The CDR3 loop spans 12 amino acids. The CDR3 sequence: CASDSSGNTIYF. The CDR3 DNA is TGTGCCAGTGATAGCTCTGGAAACACCATATATTTT.

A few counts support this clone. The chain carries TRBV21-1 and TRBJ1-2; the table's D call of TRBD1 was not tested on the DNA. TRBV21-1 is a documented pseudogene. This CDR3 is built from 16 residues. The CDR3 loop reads CASSKCKGQRLYGYTF. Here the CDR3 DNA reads TGTGCCAGCAGCAAGTGTAAGGGGCAGAGACTCTATGGCTACACCTTC.

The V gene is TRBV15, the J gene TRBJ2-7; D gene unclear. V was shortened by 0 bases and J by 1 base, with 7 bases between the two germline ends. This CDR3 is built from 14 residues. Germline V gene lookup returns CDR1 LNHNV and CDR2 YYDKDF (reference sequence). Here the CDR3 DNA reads TGTGCCACCAGCAGAGAATTGAGGTCCTACGAGCAGTACTTC. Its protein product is CATSRELRSYEQYF.

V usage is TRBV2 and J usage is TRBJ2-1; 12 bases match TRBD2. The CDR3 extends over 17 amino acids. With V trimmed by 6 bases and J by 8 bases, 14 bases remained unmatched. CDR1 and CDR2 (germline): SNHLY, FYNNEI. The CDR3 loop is CASSPSVTSGSLDEQFF. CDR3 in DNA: TGTGCCAGCAGCCCCTCGGTGACTAGCGGGAGTCTGGATGAGCAGTTCTTC.

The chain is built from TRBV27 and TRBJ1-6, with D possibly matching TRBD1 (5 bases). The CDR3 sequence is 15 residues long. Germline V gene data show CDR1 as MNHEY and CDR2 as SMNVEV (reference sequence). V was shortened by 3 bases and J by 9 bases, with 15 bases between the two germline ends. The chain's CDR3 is CASSFGAYSFSPLHF. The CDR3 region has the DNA TGTGCCAGCAGTTTTGGGGCCTACTCCTTTTCACCCCTCCACTTT.

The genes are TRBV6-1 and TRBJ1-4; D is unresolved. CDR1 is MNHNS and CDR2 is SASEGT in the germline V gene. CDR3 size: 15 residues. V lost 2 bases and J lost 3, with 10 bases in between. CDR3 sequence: CASSETWASNEKLFF. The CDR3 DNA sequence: TGTGCCAGCAGTGAAACCTGGGCCTCTAATGAAAAACTGTTTTTT.

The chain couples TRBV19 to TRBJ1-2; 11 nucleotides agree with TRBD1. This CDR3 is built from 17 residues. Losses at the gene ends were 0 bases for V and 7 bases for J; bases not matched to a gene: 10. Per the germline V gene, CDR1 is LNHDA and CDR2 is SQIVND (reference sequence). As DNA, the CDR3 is TGTGCCAGTAGTATAGATCCTTCGGACAGGGGGCGCGGTGGCTACACCTTC. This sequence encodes CASSIDPSDRGRGGYTF. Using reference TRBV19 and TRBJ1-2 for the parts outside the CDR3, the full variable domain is DGGITQSPKYLFRKEGQNVTLSCEQNLNHDAMYWYRQDPGQGLRLIYYSQIVNDFQKGDIAEGYSVSREKKESFPLTVTSAQKNPTAFYLCASSIDPSDRGRGGYTFGSGTRLTVV.

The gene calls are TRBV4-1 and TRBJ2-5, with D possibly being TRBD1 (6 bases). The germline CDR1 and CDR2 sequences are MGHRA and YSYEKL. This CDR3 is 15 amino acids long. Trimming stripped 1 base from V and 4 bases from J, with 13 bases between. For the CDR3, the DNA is TGCGCCAGCAGCCAAGCTTCAGGGGTGGGAGAGACCCAGTACTTC. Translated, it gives CASSQASGVGETQYF.

CDR3 sequence reads: CASSLGRLSYNEQFF. CDR3 DNA sequence: TGTGCCAGCAGTTTAGGCCGCCTCTCCTACAATGAGCAGTTCTTC. This rearrangement joins TRBV27 to TRBJ2-1; no firm D call. V was cut by 2 bases and J by 0 bases, with 8 bases left in between. The CDR3 covers 15 residues. Per the germline V gene, CDR1 is MNHEY and CDR2 is SMNVEV (reference sequence).

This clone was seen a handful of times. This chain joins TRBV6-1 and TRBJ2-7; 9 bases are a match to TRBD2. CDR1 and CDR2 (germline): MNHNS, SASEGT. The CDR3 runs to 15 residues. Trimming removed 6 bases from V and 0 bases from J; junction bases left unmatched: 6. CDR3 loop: CASSKPSGTSYEQYF. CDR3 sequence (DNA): TGTGCCAGCAGCAAACCTAGCGGGACCTCCTACGAGCAGTACTTC.

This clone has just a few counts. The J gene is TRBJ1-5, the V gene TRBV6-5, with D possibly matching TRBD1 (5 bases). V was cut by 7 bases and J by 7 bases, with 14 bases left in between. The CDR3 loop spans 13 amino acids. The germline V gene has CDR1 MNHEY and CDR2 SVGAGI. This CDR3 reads CASTLGLQQPQHF. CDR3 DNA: TGTGCCAGCACTTTGGGGCTTCAGCAGCCCCAGCATTTT.

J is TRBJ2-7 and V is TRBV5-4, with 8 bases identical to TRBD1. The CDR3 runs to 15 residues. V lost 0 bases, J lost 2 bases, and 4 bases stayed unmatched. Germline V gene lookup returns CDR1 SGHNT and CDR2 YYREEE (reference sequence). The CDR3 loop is CASSLAYRGTYEQYF. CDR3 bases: TGTGCCAGCAGCTTGGCCTACAGGGGGACCTACGAGCAGTACTTC.

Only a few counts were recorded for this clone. As DNA, the CDR3 is TGTGCCAGCAGCCAAGATCACGAGGTTGGCTACACCTTC. Translating gives CASSQDHEVGYTF. The chain uses TRBV3-1 (or the pseudogene TRBV3-2) and TRBJ1-2; D is unclear. Trimming shortened V by 0 bases and J by 7 bases, and 9 bases separated the two germline ends. The CDR3 is 13 residues long. Germline V gene sequence: CDR1 LGHDT, CDR2 YNNKEL (reference sequence).

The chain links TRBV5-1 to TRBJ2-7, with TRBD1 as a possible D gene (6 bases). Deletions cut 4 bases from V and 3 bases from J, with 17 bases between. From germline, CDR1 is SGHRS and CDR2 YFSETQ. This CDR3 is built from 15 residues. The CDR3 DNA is TGCGCCAGCAGCCCAGGGGACCCTCACAACTACGAGCAGTACTTC. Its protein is CASSPGDPHNYEQYF.

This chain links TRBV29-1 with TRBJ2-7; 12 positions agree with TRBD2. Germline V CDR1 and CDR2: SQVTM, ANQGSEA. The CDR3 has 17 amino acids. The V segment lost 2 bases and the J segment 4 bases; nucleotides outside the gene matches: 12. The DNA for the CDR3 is TGCAGCGTTGAAAGCCTACTAGCGGGAGGCTTGGGATACGAGCAGTACTTC. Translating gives CSVESLLAGGLGYEQYF.

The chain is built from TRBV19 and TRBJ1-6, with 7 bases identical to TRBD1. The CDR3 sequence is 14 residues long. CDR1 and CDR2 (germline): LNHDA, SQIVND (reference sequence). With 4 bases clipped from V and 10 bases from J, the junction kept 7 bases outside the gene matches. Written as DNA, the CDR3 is TGTGCCAGTAGTACTCAACAGGGGCGCTCACCCCTCCACTTT. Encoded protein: CASSTQQGRSPLHF.

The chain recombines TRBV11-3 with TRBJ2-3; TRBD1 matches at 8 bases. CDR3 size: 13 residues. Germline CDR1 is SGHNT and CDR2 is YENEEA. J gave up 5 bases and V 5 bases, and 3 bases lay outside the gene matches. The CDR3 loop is CASSVQGGDTQYF. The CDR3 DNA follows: TGTGCCAGCAGCGTACAGGGGGGAGATACGCAGTATTTT.

The CDR3 nucleotides read TGTGCCAGCAGCCACGACAGGGCAGATGAAAAACTGTTTTTT. It yields the protein CASSHDRADEKLFF. The chain has TRBV7-2 and TRBJ1-4, with TRBD1 matching over 7 bases. This CDR3 comprises 14 residues. Trimming removed 5 bases from V and 6 bases from J; junction bases left unmatched: 6. Germline V gene data show CDR1 as SGHTA and CDR2 as FQGNSA.